The 6 T cell receptor beta chains below all came from one sample that was sequenced in a study of vaccination effects on CD4 cells after COVID-19. Their cognate antigens are unknown. TCRdb's copy holds only in-frame clones and misses some; the assay was immunoSEQ multiplex PCR. The profile shows 70,000 or so clones, approximately 75% of them singletons. After expansion with viral peptide pools in the ViraFEST assay, antigen-specific CD4+ T cells were sequenced. Following 10 days of culture, CD4+ T cells were isolated. No vaccinee had earlier SARS-CoV-2 infection, and nucleocapsid antibodies were negative. This material consisted of CD4+ T cells from PBMCs cultured with HCoV-NL63 spike peptides, taken before COVID-19 vaccination. The receptors here all came from a human donor who received a COVID-19 vaccine.

This sequence joins TRBV2 and TRBJ2-6, with a weak D call TRBD1 (5 bases). CDR3 size: 17 residues. V was shortened by 8 bases and J by 5 bases, with 22 bases between the two germline ends. Per the germline V gene, CDR1 is SNHLY and CDR2 is FYNNEI. As DNA, the CDR3 is TGTGCCAGCCGATCGAGGACATTCGCAGAGAGGGCCAACGTCCTGACTTTC. It encodes CASRSRTFAERANVLTF.

This CDR3 is CASSRDRGWPQHF. In nucleotides, the CDR3 is TGTGCCAGCAGCCGGGACAGAGGGTGGCCCCAGCATTTT. This sequence joins TRBV6-1 and TRBJ1-5; the match to TRBD1 covers 7 bases. V gave up 6 bases and J gave up 9 bases; unmatched junction bases: 8. Germline-derived CDR1 and CDR2 are MNHNS and SASEGT. This CDR3 has 13 residues.

The rearrangement links TRBV6-6 to TRBJ2-6; TRBD1 might be the D (5 bases). This CDR3 spans 17 amino acids. Germline V gene data show CDR1 as MNHNY and CDR2 as SVGAGI (reference sequence). Trimming stripped 5 bases from V and 0 bases from J, with 14 bases between. The CDR3 region is CASSLQVTSSGANVLTF. The DNA for the CDR3 is TGTGCCAGCAGTCTACAGGTAACCAGCTCTGGGGCCAACGTCCTGACTTTC.

This sequence joins TRBV7-2 and TRBJ2-5, with 7 bases that match TRBD1. The CDR3 is 13 residues long. Per the germline V gene, CDR1 is SGHTA and CDR2 is FQGNSA. J gave up 5 bases and V 7 bases, and 7 bases lay outside the gene matches. CDR3 coding DNA: TGTGCCAGCAACCTCAGGGGGTTTGAGACCCAGTACTTC. Its translation is CASNLRGFETQYF.

V gene TRBV5-8 combines with J gene TRBJ2-5; D possibly uses TRBD1 or TRBD2 (6 bases each). Trimming took 7 bases from V and 3 from J, leaving 31 bases between them. This CDR3 is 19 amino acids long. Germline V lookup: CDR1 SGHTS, CDR2 YDEGEE. The CDR3 region has the DNA TGTGCCAGCCCCGAGATGTTCAGGGCCTGGAGGGGGGCCAAAGAGACCCAGTACTTC. Protein: CASPEMFRAWRGAKETQYF. The whole variable domain, filled in from reference TRBV5-8 and TRBJ2-5, reads EAGVTQSPTHLIKTRGQQATLRCSPISGHTSVYWYQQALGLGLQFLLWYDEGEERNRGNFPPRFSGRQFPNYSSELNVNALELEDSALYLCASPEMFRAWRGAKETQYFGPGTRLLVL.

This clone was picked up a small number of times. This rearrangement joins TRBV2 to TRBJ1-5, with 8 positions matching TRBD1. This CDR3 comprises 14 residues. Germline-derived CDR1 and CDR2 are SNHLY and FYNNEI. V shed 4 bases, J shed 7 bases, and the junction held 6 bases outside the gene matches. CDR3 DNA sequence: TGTGCCAGCAGTGTAATCGGACAGGGCCAGCCCCAGCATTTT. Translation gives CASSVIGQGQPQHF.